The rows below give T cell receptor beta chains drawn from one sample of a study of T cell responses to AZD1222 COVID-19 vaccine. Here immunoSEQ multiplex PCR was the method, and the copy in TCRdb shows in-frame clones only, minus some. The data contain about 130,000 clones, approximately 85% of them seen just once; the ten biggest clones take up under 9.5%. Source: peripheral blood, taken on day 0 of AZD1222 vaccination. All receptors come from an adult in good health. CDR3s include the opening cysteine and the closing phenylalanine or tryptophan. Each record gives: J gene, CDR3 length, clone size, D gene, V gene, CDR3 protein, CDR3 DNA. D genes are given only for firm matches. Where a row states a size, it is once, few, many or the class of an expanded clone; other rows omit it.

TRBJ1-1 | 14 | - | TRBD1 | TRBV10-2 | CASSIQGTNTEAFF | TGCGCCAGCAGTATACAGGGGACGAACACTGAAGCTTTCTTT
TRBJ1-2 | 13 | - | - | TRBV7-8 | CASSLGTYDGYTF | TGTGCCAGCAGCTTAGGGACATACGATGGCTACACCTTC
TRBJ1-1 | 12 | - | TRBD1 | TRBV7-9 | CASNQQGWGAFF | TGTGCCAGCAACCAACAGGGGTGGGGAGCTTTCTTT
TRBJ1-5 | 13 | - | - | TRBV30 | CAWSATPDQPQHF | TGTGCCTGGAGTGCGACACCAGATCAGCCCCAGCATTTT
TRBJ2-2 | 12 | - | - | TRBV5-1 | CASSRLDGELFF | TGCGCCAGCAGCAGACTAGACGGGGAGCTGTTTTTT
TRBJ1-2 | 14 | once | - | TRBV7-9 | CASSLGQSVYGYTF | TGTGCCAGCAGCTTAGGACAGAGCGTCTATGGCTACACCTTC
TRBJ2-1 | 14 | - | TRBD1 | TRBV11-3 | CASSFGQVQSEQFF | TGTGCCAGCAGCTTCGGACAGGTACAGAGTGAGCAGTTCTTC
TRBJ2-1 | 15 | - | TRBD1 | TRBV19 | CVGGRGRLGRCEQFF | TGTGTGGGGGGCAGGGGGCGATTAGGTCGTTGTGAGCAGTTCTTC
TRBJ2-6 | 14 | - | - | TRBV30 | CAWSSGPGANVLTF | TGTGCCTGGAGTTCAGGGCCCGGGGCCAACGTCCTGACTTTC
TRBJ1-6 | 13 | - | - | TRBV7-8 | CASSSTVTSPLHF | TGTGCCAGCAGCTCCACAGTCACATCACCCCTCCACTTT
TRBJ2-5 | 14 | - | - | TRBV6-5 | CATAAWGAQETQYF | TGTGCCACAGCAGCCTGGGGGGCGCAAGAGACCCAGTACTTC
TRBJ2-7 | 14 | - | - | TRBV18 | CASSPMEGAYEQYF | TGTGCCAGCTCACCGATGGAGGGGGCCTACGAGCAGTACTTC
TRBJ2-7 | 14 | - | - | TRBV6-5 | CASSRNRVGNEQYF | TGTGCCAGCAGTAGGAACAGGGTAGGAAACGAGCAGTACTTC
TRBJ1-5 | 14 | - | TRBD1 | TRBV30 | CAWGGQFSNQPQHF | TGTGCCTGGGGGGGACAGTTCAGCAATCAGCCCCAGCATTTT
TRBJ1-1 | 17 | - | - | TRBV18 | CASSPRAFGAMNTEAFF | TGTGCCAGCTCACCAAGGGCATTCGGGGCCATGAACACTGAAGCTTTCTTT
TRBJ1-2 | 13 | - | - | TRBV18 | CASSPPWVHGYTF | TGTGCCAGCTCACCACCCTGGGTGCATGGCTACACCTTC
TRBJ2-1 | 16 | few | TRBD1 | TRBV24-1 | CATSDGGPRGHNEQFF | TGTGCCACCAGTGATGGGGGACCGAGGGGGCACAATGAGCAGTTCTTC
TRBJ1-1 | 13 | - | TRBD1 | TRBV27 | CASSLEGAAEAFF | TGTGCCAGCAGTTTAGAGGGGGCAGCTGAAGCTTTCTTT
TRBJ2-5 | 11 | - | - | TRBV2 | CASSAIETQYF | TGTGCCAGCAGTGCGATAGAGACCCAGTACTTC
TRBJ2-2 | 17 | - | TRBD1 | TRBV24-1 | CATSDLEGGNVAGELFF | TGTGCCACCAGTGATTTAGAAGGGGGCAATGTCGCCGGGGAGCTGTTTTTT
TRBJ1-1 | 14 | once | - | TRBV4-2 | CASGVVGTLTEAFF | TGTGCCAGCGGAGTGGTGGGGACGTTAACTGAAGCTTTCTTT
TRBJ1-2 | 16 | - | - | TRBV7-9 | CASSLETHSPHYGYTF | TGTGCCAGCAGCTTAGAAACTCATAGCCCTCACTATGGCTACACCTTC